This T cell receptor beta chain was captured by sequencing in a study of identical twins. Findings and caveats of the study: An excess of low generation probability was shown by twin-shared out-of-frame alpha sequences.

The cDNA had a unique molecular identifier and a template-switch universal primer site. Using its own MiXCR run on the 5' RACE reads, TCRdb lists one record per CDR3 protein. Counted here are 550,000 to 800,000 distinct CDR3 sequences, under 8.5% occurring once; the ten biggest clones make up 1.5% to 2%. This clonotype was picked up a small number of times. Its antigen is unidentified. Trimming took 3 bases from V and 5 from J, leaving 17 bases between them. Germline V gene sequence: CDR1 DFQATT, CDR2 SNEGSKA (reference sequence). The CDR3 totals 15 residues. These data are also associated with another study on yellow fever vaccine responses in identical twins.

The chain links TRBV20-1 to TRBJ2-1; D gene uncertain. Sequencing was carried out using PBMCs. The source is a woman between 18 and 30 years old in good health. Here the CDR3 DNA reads TGCAGTGCTAGGCCACCCGGTAGTCACAACAATGAGCAGTTCTTC. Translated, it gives CSARPPGSHNNEQFF.